Shown below are 14 T cell receptor beta chains from a single sample sequenced in a study of regulatory T cells in long-lasting Graves disease. Investigators prepared the TCR beta libraries by applying iRepertoire HTBI primers and Arm-PCR of CDR3 regions. TCRdb independently ran MiXCR on the multiplex PCR reads; one entry per CDR3 protein. The repertoire holds some 250,000 distinct CDR3 sequences, with approximately 20% as singletons. Time point specified: newly diagnosed GD, antithyroid drugs for less than 3 months. From RNA extracted from PBMCs, the TCR library was made. Here the sequenced sample was peripheral blood mononuclear cells (PBMCs), taken at new diagnosis, from a patient treated with antithyroid drugs. These TCRs come from a female donor with Graves disease.

This clonotype showed up many times. The V call is TRBV12-3 or TRBV12-4, the J call TRBJ2-6; D is ambiguous. This CDR3 spans 15 amino acids. Trimming left V 2 bases short and J 1 base short, with 6 bases between. For the CDR3, the DNA is TGTGCCAGCAGTTTACATGGGTCTGGGGCCAACGTCCTGACTTTC. Protein product: CASSLHGSGANVLTF.

This clonotype was counted ten times or more. The chain links TRBV28 to TRBJ2-3, with D unclear. V lost 6 bases to trimming and J lost 4 bases, with 11 bases between them. The CDR3 spans 13 residues. Germline V CDR1 and CDR2: MDHEN, SYDVKM. The CDR3 reads CASSRTTADTQYF. The DNA for the CDR3 is TGTGCCAGCAGCCGCACTACCGCAGATACGCAGTATTTT.

This clonotype has a count of ten or more. The chain is built from TRBV7-6 and TRBJ2-7; TRBD2 matches at 8 bases. V lost 4 bases, J lost 6 bases, and 8 bases stayed unmatched. CDR1 is SGHVS, CDR2 FNYEAQ, per germline. The CDR3 extends over 14 amino acids. DNA of the CDR3: TGTGCCAGCAGCTCCCTCGGGAGGGCTTCCGAGCAGTACTTC. Amino acids: CASSSLGRASEQYF.

This clonotype was recorded a few times. This CDR3 reads CASSFPEDINEKLFF. The CDR3 DNA reads TGTGCCAGCAGCTTCCCGGAGGACATAAATGAAAAACTGTTTTTT. This sequence joins TRBV6-1 and TRBJ1-4; a weak D match, TRBD1 (5 bases). The CDR3 loop spans 15 amino acids. The V end was cut by 6 bases, the J end by 5 bases, with 16 bases between. Germline CDR1 reads MNHNS; CDR2 reads SASEGT.

This clonotype was observed many times. The J gene is TRBJ1-5, the V gene TRBV20-1, with D uncertain. The length of the CDR3 is 15 residues. Germline lookup yields CDR1 DFQATT and CDR2 SNEGSKA (reference sequence). Trimming removed 0 bases at V and 4 bases at J, with 13 bases between. CDR3 in DNA: TGCAGTGCTAGAGATCCCGAGAGTTCGAATCAGCCCCAGCATTTT. This translates into CSARDPESSNQPQHF.

This clonotype was detected ten times or more. The chain couples TRBV7-6 to TRBJ2-5, with D uncertain. V shed 11 bases and J shed 2 bases, with 12 bases lying between them. CDR1 and CDR2 from the germline V gene are SGHVS and FNYEAQ. The CDR3 has 12 residues. This chain's CDR3 is CALSRFQETQYF. The CDR3 coding sequence is TGTGCCCTTTCGAGGTTTCAAGAGACCCAGTACTTC.

The chain uses TRBV2 and TRBJ2-5; TRBD2 agrees at 10 bases. The CDR3 totals 14 residues. Germline loops: CDR1 SNHLY, CDR2 FYNNEI. J lost 4 bases, V lost 4 bases, and 3 bases had no gene match. The CDR3 here is CASSASGRGETQYF. As DNA, the CDR3 is TGTGCCAGCAGTGCTAGCGGGAGAGGAGAGACCCAGTACTTC.

The rearrangement uses TRBV5-6 and TRBJ1-4; D unresolved. V was trimmed by 2 bases and J by 6 bases, leaving 11 bases between them. Germline-derived CDR1 and CDR2 are SGHDT and YYEEEE. The CDR3 has 14 residues. This CDR3 is CASSFGSSDEKLFF. The CDR3 region has the DNA TGTGCCAGCAGCTTCGGCAGCTCCGATGAAAAACTGTTTTTT.

Comments on this clonotype: A read error may explain this, as a much larger clone is one base away. The chain recombines TRBV6-1 with TRBJ1-2; tentative D call: TRBD1 (5 bases). Germline V CDR1 and CDR2: MNHNS, SASEGT. V lost 6 bases and J lost 6, with 17 bases in between. The CDR3 is 14 residues long. CDR3 DNA sequence: TGTGCCAGCAGCCCCGCGGGCAGGGTAAATGGCTACACCTTC. It translates to CASSPAGRVNGYTF.

In its sample, this clonotype was seen many times. The gene calls are TRBV7-2 and TRBJ2-7; maybe TRBD2 (5 bases). CDR3 length equals 15 residues. Looked up from germline, CDR1 is SGHTA and CDR2 is FQGNSA. V dropped 1 base and J dropped 1 base, with 11 bases sitting between them. The CDR3 nucleotides are TGTGCCAGCAGCTTAGTTGGCCTAGCATCCTACGAGCAGTACTTC. This gives the protein CASSLVGLASYEQYF.

This clonotype was seen a few times. V and J are TRBV24-1 and TRBJ1-5; TRBD1 might be the D (6 bases). CDR1 KGHDR and CDR2 SFDVKD come from the germline V gene. The CDR3 is 15 amino acids. Trimming left V 5 bases short and J 9 bases short, with 19 bases between. As DNA, the CDR3 is TGTGCCACCAGTGGGGGGGACACCCGGGGAAGGCCCCAGCATTTT. Its translation: CATSGGDTRGRPQHF.

DNA for the CDR3: TGTGCCAGCAGCCATGGGAGGGGCACCAATGAAAAACTGTTTTTT. Translation: CASSHGRGTNEKLFF. The V call is TRBV4-2, the J call TRBJ1-4; the D gene is possibly TRBD1 (5 bases). Germline values: CDR1 LGHNA, CDR2 YNFKEQ. The CDR3 is 15 amino acids. The V and J ends lost 3 bases and 5 bases respectively, with 13 bases between them.

This clonotype was seen a few times. The rearrangement joins TRBV5-1 to TRBJ1-3; TRBD1 agrees at 9 bases. The CDR3 runs 16 residues. After removal of 1 base from V and 4 bases from J, the junction contained 6 bases not matched to a gene. Germline CDR1 is SGHRS and CDR2 is YFSETQ. This chain's CDR3 is CASSLTGGDGGNTIYF. The CDR3 region has the DNA TGCGCCAGCAGCTTGACAGGGGGCGATGGAGGAAACACCATATATTTT.

V usage is TRBV20-1 and J usage is TRBJ2-3; possibly TRBD1 or TRBD2 for D (5 bases each). The CDR3 loop spans 13 amino acids. V gave up 0 bases and J gave up 5 bases, with 9 bases separating them. Germline V gene sequence: CDR1 DFQATT, CDR2 SNEGSKA (reference sequence). The CDR3 DNA reads as TGCAGTGCTAGAGATGAGGGGAGAGATACGCAGTATTTT. Protein product: CSARDEGRDTQYF.